These 26 T cell receptor beta chains were all obtained from the same sample, sequenced in a study of cytomegalovirus exposure and HLA in healthy donors. Amplification used 60 Vbeta primers and 13 Jbeta primers. TCRdb's table, derived via immunoSEQ multiplex PCR, lists solely in-frame clones and lacks some. The sample shows almost 85,000 clones, 78% of them seen only once. Sequenced input: PBMCs. These receptors were collected from a male donor in good health and CMV-seropositive.

CDR3 residues: CASSHQAGVVTDTQYF. DNA of the CDR3: TGCGCCAGCAGCCATCAAGCGGGAGTAGTTACAGATACGCAGTATTTT. The chain is built from TRBV4-3 and TRBJ2-3, with TRBD2 matching over 8 bases. The CDR3 consists of 16 residues. V gave up 3 bases and J gave up 3 bases; unmatched junction bases: 8. Germline assignment: CDR1 LGHNA and CDR2 YSLEER.

This clone was observed a handful of times. The gene calls are TRBV5-1 and TRBJ2-2; tentatively, D is TRBD2 (6 bases). The V and J ends lost 1 base and 0 bases respectively, with 10 bases between them. The CDR3 extends over 16 amino acids. Germline loops: CDR1 SGHRS, CDR2 YFSETQ. Here the CDR3 DNA reads TGCGCCAGCAGCTTGAGCCTAGCGTCGAACACCGGGGAGCTGTTTTTT. It yields the protein CASSLSLASNTGELFF.

The rearrangement uses TRBV5-8 and TRBJ1-2; perhaps TRBD1 as D (5 bases). The ends were cut back, 2 bases at V and 2 bases at J, with 7 bases in the middle. The CDR3 contains 13 residues. Germline V gives CDR1 SGHTS, CDR2 YDEGEE. The CDR3 here is CASSFDRNYGYTF. CDR3 DNA sequence: TGTGCCAGCAGCTTTGACAGAAACTATGGCTACACCTTC.

This clone was picked up one time. This sequence joins TRBV6-5 and TRBJ2-3, with a possible D match to TRBD1 (5 bases). The V gene lost 2 bases and the J gene lost 3 bases, with 9 bases spanning the gap. The CDR3 runs 14 residues. Germline loops: CDR1 MNHEY, CDR2 SVGAGI. CDR3 in DNA: TGTGCCAGCAGTTACCAGGGCCGGACAGATACGCAGTATTTT. The encoded protein is CASSYQGRTDTQYF.

The chain recombines TRBV28 with TRBJ1-2; no firm D call. This CDR3 contains 12 residues. Between the trimmed V and J ends, which lost 3 bases and 8 bases, there was a span of 10 bases. In germline, CDR1 is MDHEN, CDR2 SYDVKM. CDR3 amino acids: CASSFGSLGYTF. CDR3 DNA: TGTGCCAGCAGTTTCGGGTCTCTCGGCTACACCTTC.

The chain has TRBV19 and TRBJ2-5; 7 bases align to TRBD1. The germline CDR1 and CDR2 sequences are LNHDA and SQIVND (reference sequence). The CDR3 totals 13 residues. V lost 5 bases to trimming and J lost 3 bases; unmatched junction nucleotides: 3. The CDR3 DNA follows: TGTGCCAGTAGTCATGACAGGGAAGAGACCCAGTACTTC. Its protein is CASSHDREETQYF.

The chain carries TRBV28 and TRBJ1-5, with D unclear. Between the trimmed V and J ends, which lost 7 bases and 4 bases, there was a span of 14 bases. This CDR3 spans 14 amino acids. The germline gives CDR1 MDHEN, CDR2 SYDVKM. The CDR3 sequence: CASIPPGGNQPQHF. In DNA, the CDR3 is TGTGCCAGCATCCCCCCGGGAGGTAATCAGCCCCAGCATTTT.

A note on this clone: At one end the junction does not follow the germline gene, possibly because of a read error. This chain's CDR3 is CASSRETGPGNVVF. Written as DNA, the CDR3 is TGCGCCAGCAGCAGAGAGACAGGGCCAGGAAACGTGGTCTTT. The chain employs TRBV5-1 and TRBJ1-4; 7 nucleotides agree with TRBD1. Germline V gene lookup returns CDR1 SGHRS and CDR2 YFSETQ. The CDR3 has 14 residues.

This chain uses TRBV6-5 with TRBJ2-4, with 8 bases that match TRBD2. This CDR3 contains 14 residues. V lost 4 bases, J lost 7 bases, and 6 bases stayed unmatched. CDR1 is MNHEY and CDR2 is SVGAGI in the germline V gene. CDR3 in amino acids: CASSSGGGTNIQYF. Written as DNA, the CDR3 is TGTGCCAGCAGTTCCGGGGGGGGGACGAACATTCAGTACTTC.

This clone appeared a single time. The chain combines TRBV5-1 with TRBJ2-2; 9 bases are a match to TRBD1. Losses at the gene ends were 4 bases for V and 9 bases for J; bases not matched to a gene: 4. Germline CDR1 SGHRS, CDR2 YFSETQ. The CDR3 length is 13 residues. The CDR3 sequence is CASSPTGGRELFF. In nucleotides, the CDR3 is TGCGCCAGCAGCCCAACAGGGGGCCGGGAGCTGTTTTTT.

The V gene is TRBV6-1, the J gene TRBJ2-1; D is perhaps TRBD1 (6 bases). Germline loops: CDR1 MNHNS, CDR2 SASEGT. CDR3 length: 17 residues. V was trimmed by 0 bases and J by 7 bases, leaving 19 bases between them. DNA of the CDR3: TGTGCCAGCAGTGAAGCCCCCACAGGGCTACCTGAGAATGAGCAGTTCTTC. The encoded protein is CASSEAPTGLPENEQFF.

The V call is TRBV5-6, the J call TRBJ1-2, with 12 positions matching TRBD1. The germline CDR1 and CDR2 sequences are SGHDT and YYEEEE. The ends lost 2 bases at V and 4 bases at J; junction bases unmatched: 3. The CDR3 consists of 15 residues. As DNA, the CDR3 is TGTGCCAGCAGCTTAGGGACAGGGGGCTTCTATGGCTACACCTTC. Translating it yields CASSLGTGGFYGYTF.

The chain recombines TRBV7-2 with TRBJ2-3; unclear D gene. This CDR3 is built from 13 residues. V gave up 2 bases and J gave up 4 bases, with 7 bases separating them. Germline assignment: CDR1 SGHTA and CDR2 FQGNSA. CDR3 coding DNA: TGTGCCAGCAGCTTAAGCCCGCCAGATACGCAGTATTTT. This encodes CASSLSPPDTQYF. The complete variable domain, with remaining parts taken from reference TRBV7-2 and TRBJ2-3, reads GAGVSQSPSNKVTEKGKDVELRCDPISGHTALYWYRQSLGQGLEFLIYFQGNSAPDKSGLPSDRFSAERTGGSVSTLTIQRTQQEDSAVYLCASSLSPPDTQYFGPGTRLTVL.

This clone showed up just once. The chain is built from TRBV29-1 and TRBJ2-3; D is ambiguous. Germline V gives CDR1 SQVTM, CDR2 ANQGSEA. The ends were cut back, 3 bases at V and 1 base at J, with 5 bases in the middle. The CDR3 is 12 amino acids. The chain's CDR3 is CSVDIGTDTQYF. The CDR3 coding sequence is TGCAGCGTTGATATCGGCACAGATACGCAGTATTTT.

V is TRBV4-2 and J is TRBJ1-3; TRBD1 agrees at 8 bases. Per the germline V gene, CDR1 is LGHNA and CDR2 is YNFKEQ. With 1 base clipped from V and 2 bases from J, the junction kept 1 base outside the gene matches. CDR3 length: 15 amino acids. In DNA form, the CDR3 reads TGTGCCAGCAGCCAAGTGACAGGGGCTGGAAACACCATATATTTT. The encoded protein is CASSQVTGAGNTIYF.

V and J are TRBV25-1 and TRBJ2-5; 7 bases map to TRBD2. CDR3 length equals 12 residues. The trim removed 8 bases at V and 2 bases at J, leaving 2 bases unmatched. Germline V lookup: CDR1 MGHDK, CDR2 SYGVNS. The CDR3 loop reads CASGGGQETQYF. For the CDR3, the DNA is TGTGCCAGCGGGGGGGGTCAAGAGACCCAGTACTTC.

The chain uses TRBV9 and TRBJ2-7, with a weak D call TRBD2 (7 bases). Germline assignment: CDR1 SGDLS and CDR2 YYNGEE. The V end lost 3 bases, the J end lost 7 bases, and 14 bases lay between the germline ends. The CDR3 is 13 amino acids. Written as DNA, the CDR3 is TGTGCCAGCAGCGGTCGGGGGGCCGGGGAGCAGTACTTC. This codes for CASSGRGAGEQYF.

V and J are TRBV9 and TRBJ2-3, with 9 nucleotides matching TRBD2. In germline, CDR1 is SGDLS, CDR2 YYNGEE. The CDR3 sequence is 16 residues long. With 5 bases clipped from V and 2 bases from J, the junction kept 9 bases outside the gene matches. The CDR3 DNA sequence: TGTGCCAGCAGTCACAGACTAGCGGAGAACACAGATACGCAGTATTTT. It specifies CASSHRLAENTDTQYF.

The chain joins TRBV7-3 to TRBJ1-1, with 7 nucleotides matching TRBD1. CDR3 size: 15 residues. J lost 4 bases, V lost 5 bases, and 10 bases had no gene match. Germline V gene lookup returns CDR1 SGHTA and CDR2 FQGTGA. CDR3 residues: CASSPQQGWSTEAFF. Here the CDR3 DNA reads TGTGCCAGCAGCCCGCAACAGGGGTGGAGCACTGAAGCTTTCTTT.

V is TRBV30 and J is TRBJ1-4; the D is unclear. The ends were cut back, 6 bases at V and 5 bases at J, with 7 bases in the middle. Looked up from germline, CDR1 is GTSNPN and CDR2 is SVGIG (reference sequence). This CDR3 contains 11 residues. The CDR3 sequence is CACRTNEKLFF. CDR3 DNA sequence: TGTGCCTGCCGCACAAATGAAAAACTGTTTTTT.

J is TRBJ2-7 and V is TRBV7-6, with D unclear. Germline V gene data show CDR1 as SGHVS and CDR2 as FNYEAQ. CDR3 length: 11 amino acids. Trimming took off 1 base at V and 6 bases at J, with 4 bases between the two ends. The CDR3 nucleotides are TGTGCCAGCAGCTTAGGTCTCGAGCAGTACTTC. Translated: CASSLGLEQYF.

This chain's CDR3 is CASSRDRNTEAFF. The CDR3 bases are TGTGCCAGCAGCCGGGACAGAAACACTGAAGCTTTCTTT. This sequence joins TRBV7-9 and TRBJ1-1, with 7 positions matching TRBD1. The CDR3 sequence is 13 residues long. CDR1 is SEHNR and CDR2 is FQNEAQ in the germline V gene (reference sequence). Germline trimming cut 5 bases from V and 2 bases from J; bases unmatched to any gene: 2.

CDR3 sequence (DNA): TGTGCCAGCAGCGGGACAGGGGGGACCTTTAATTCACCCCTCCACTTT. Protein sequence: CASSGTGGTFNSPLHF. The genes are TRBV7-9 and TRBJ1-6; 11 bases agree with TRBD1. CDR3 length: 16 amino acids. The J segment lost 6 bases and the V segment lost 5 bases, leaving 6 bases of the junction unmatched. The germline gives CDR1 SEHNR, CDR2 FQNEAQ (reference sequence).

The V and J genes are TRBV7-9 and TRBJ1-1; TRBD1 might be the D (6 bases). Trimming removed 4 bases from V and 3 bases from J, with 15 bases in between. The CDR3 length is 15 residues. Germline assignment: CDR1 SEHNR and CDR2 FQNEAQ (reference sequence). CDR3 DNA: TGTGCCAGCAGCTCCCCCACAGGGTTGGACACTGAAGCTTTCTTT. It encodes CASSSPTGLDTEAFF.

In its sample, this clone was seen a few times. This chain joins TRBV27 and TRBJ2-7; 13 bases map to TRBD2. Germline CDR1 and CDR2: MNHEY and SMNVEV (reference sequence). This CDR3 contains 16 residues. Unmatched junction bases numbered 7, after V lost 4 bases and J lost 4 bases. The CDR3 here is CASSSLLAGGLYEQYF. CDR3 nucleotides: TGTGCCAGCAGTTCTCTACTAGCGGGAGGGCTATACGAGCAGTACTTC.

V and J are TRBV7-9 and TRBJ1-2; tentatively, D is TRBD1 (6 bases). This CDR3 comprises 13 residues. Deletions cut 5 bases from V and 6 bases from J, with 13 bases between. From germline, CDR1 is SEHNR and CDR2 FQNEAQ (reference sequence). In DNA, the CDR3 is TGTGCCAGCAGCCAACGGGACACCAATGGCTACACCTTC. Its protein product is CASSQRDTNGYTF.